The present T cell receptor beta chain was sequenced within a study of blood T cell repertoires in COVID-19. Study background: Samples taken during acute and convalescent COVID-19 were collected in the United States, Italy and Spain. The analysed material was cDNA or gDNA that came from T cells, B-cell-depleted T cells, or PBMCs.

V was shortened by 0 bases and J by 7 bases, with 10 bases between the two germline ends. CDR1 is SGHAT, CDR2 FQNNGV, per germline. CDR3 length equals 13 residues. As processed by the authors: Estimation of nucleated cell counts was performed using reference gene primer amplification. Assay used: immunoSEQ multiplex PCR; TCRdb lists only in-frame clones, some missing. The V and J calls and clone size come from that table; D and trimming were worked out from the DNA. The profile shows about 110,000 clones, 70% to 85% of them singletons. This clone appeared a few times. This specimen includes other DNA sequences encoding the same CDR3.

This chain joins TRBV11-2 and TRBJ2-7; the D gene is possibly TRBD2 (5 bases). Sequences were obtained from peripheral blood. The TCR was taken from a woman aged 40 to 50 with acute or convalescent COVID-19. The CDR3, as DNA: TGTGCCAGCAGCTTAGAGGGAGCCGGGGAGCAGTACTTC. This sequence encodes CASSLEGAGEQYF. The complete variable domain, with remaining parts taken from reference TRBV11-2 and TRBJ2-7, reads EAGVAQSPRYKIIEKRQSVAFWCNPISGHATLYWYQQILGQGPKLLIQFQNNGVVDDSQLPKDRFSAERLKGVDSTLKIQPAKLEDSAVYLCASSLEGAGEQYFGPGTRLTVT.